This T cell receptor (beta chain) was observed in a study of brain T cells in children with intractable seizures. Germline assignment: CDR1 LGHDT and CDR2 YNNKEL (reference sequence). The junction had 3 bases not matched to a gene; V was cut back by 1 base and J by 3 bases. The CDR3 runs 14 residues. TCRdb's table, derived via immunoSEQ multiplex PCR, lists solely in-frame clones and lacks some. In the table there are hundreds of thousands of clones, about 93% of which are singletons. Time point meaning: blood from clinic visit 5 months post-surgery; TSC patient then seizure free. Sequencing was limited to surgery cases with top T cell transcript signatures in brain tissue.

The TCR sequence derives from a boy younger than two with tuberous sclerosis and intractable seizures. This sequence joins TRBV3-1 (or the pseudogene TRBV3-2) and TRBJ2-7; 7 nucleotides agree with TRBD2. The sequencing here drew on peripheral blood, taken about 5 months after surgery. The CDR3 DNA reads TGTGCCAGCAGCCAAGGCGGCGGGGGCTACGAGCAGTACTTC. Translation gives CASSQGGGGYEQYF.